What follows is one TCR beta chain and its context. The record originates from a study of blood T cell repertoires in COVID-19. Across the whole study: Spain, Italy and the United States supplied samples that represented acute and convalescent COVID-19. The cDNA or gDNA used as material had been derived from T cells, B-cell-depleted T cells, or PBMCs.

The data were produced by immunoSEQ multiplex PCR, yet TCRdb's version contains in-frame clones alone and is incomplete. The sample contains about 170,000 clones, 88% of which appear only once. The length of the CDR3 is 15 residues. V was clipped by 4 bases and J by 5 bases; unmatched bases: 7. Germline lookup yields CDR1 SGHTA and CDR2 FQGTGA. The chain carries TRBV7-3 and TRBJ2-3, with TRBD1 identical over 9 bases. The sequenced sample consisted of peripheral blood. The clonotype originates from a man between 50 and 59 years old who had recovered from COVID-19. CDR3 sequence: CASSSQGALGDTQYF. In DNA, the CDR3 is TGTGCCAGCAGCTCACAGGGGGCTTTGGGAGATACGCAGTATTTT. Using reference TRBV7-3 and TRBJ2-3 for the parts outside the CDR3, the full variable domain is GAGVSQTPSNKVTEKGKYVELRCDPISGHTALYWYRQSLGQGPEFLIYFQGTGAADDSGLPNDRFFAVRPEGSVSTLKIQRTERGDSAVYLCASSSQGALGDTQYFGPGTRLTVL.